This section outlines one T cell receptor (beta chain) sequence together with its context. Its antigen is not identified. This sample is part of a study of T cells in Graves' hyperthyroidism and ophthalmopathy. General study findings and limits: Blood held most thyroid clonotypes expanded above 0.001 frequency. Researchers report that a 13 V-J model separated ophthalmopathy from stable hyperthyroidism.

Trimming cost V 7 bases and J 8 bases; bases outside gene matches: 20. This CDR3 is 17 amino acids long. Germline loops: CDR1 DFQATT, CDR2 SNEGSKA (reference sequence). For Graves' hyperthyroidism to be stable, ophthalmopathy could not progress within 18 months. The authors obtained PBMCs from 7.5 to 10 ml of fresh peripheral blood. Using RNA transcripts as the source, TCR beta CDR3 regions were amplified. The TCR CDR3 was amplified in a first-round RT-PCR using the HTBI primer set. TCRdb re-called the multiplex PCR reads with MiXCR, one entry per CDR3 protein. The data contain some 400,000 distinct CDR3 sequences, approximately 15% of them seen just once; the ten biggest clones take up 11%.

The chain is built from TRBV20-1 and TRBJ2-1; TRBD2 matches at 10 bases. This TCR came from a woman aged 55 to 70 with Graves' hyperthyroidism. Sequenced input: blood. The CDR3 here is CSVSLPSGSFLGDEQFF. CDR3 DNA sequence: TGCAGTGTTTCACTTCCTAGCGGGAGTTTCTTAGGGGATGAGCAGTTCTTC.